One and the same sample provided the 11 T cell receptor beta chains below, sequenced in a study of cytotoxic CD8 clonotypes in ibrutinib-treated CLL. Profiling relied on immunoSEQ multiplex PCR, and the TCRdb table lists in-frame clones only, not all of them. In the table there are tens of thousands of clones, 50% to 75% of which are singletons. The source was PBMCs, collected after 24 months of ibrutinib treatment. Receptors were obtained from a human donor with chronic lymphocytic leukemia.

The sample holds many counts of this clone. The rearrangement joins TRBV2 to TRBJ1-1; no firm D call. Germline CDR1 and CDR2: SNHLY and FYNNEI. Trimming stripped 6 bases from V and 4 bases from J, with 12 bases between. The CDR3 has 13 amino acids. This CDR3 is CASRFSMSTEAFF. The CDR3 bases are TGTGCCAGCAGATTCTCCATGAGCACTGAAGCTTTCTTT.

The chain couples TRBV5-1 to TRBJ2-5; 9 bases line up with TRBD1. Germline V gives CDR1 SGHRS, CDR2 YFSETQ. The V gene end was trimmed by 5 bases and the J gene end by 4 bases; junction bases not matched to a gene: 9. CDR3 length: 15 residues. In DNA, the CDR3 is TGCGCCAGCAGTTTCGACAGGGGGAGAGGAGAGACCCAGTACTTC. Protein sequence: CASSFDRGRGETQYF.

This chain joins TRBV10-3 and TRBJ1-3; D ambiguous. With 2 bases removed from V and 0 bases from J, the gap between germline ends came to 5 bases. The germline CDR1 and CDR2 sequences are ENHRY and SYGVKD. This CDR3 has 14 residues. CDR3 sequence reads: CAISERSSGNTIYF. The CDR3 coding sequence is TGTGCCATCAGTGAGAGGTCCTCTGGAAACACCATATATTTT.

The CDR3 region is CASSIEGGYEQYF. The CDR3, as DNA: TGTGCCAGTAGTATAGAGGGCGGATACGAGCAGTACTTC. The chain uses TRBV19 and TRBJ2-7; D ambiguous. The CDR3 is 13 amino acids. CDR1 LNHDA and CDR2 SQIVND come from the germline V gene (reference sequence). V lost 0 bases to trimming and J lost 4 bases, with 7 bases between them. Variable domain in full (rest from reference TRBV19 and TRBJ2-7): DGGITQSPKYLFRKEGQNVTLSCEQNLNHDAMYWYRQDPGQGLRLIYYSQIVNDFQKGDIAEGYSVSREKKESFPLTVTSAQKNPTAFYLCASSIEGGYEQYFGPGTRLTVT.

The chain combines TRBV28 with TRBJ2-3; D may be TRBD2 (6 bases). Germline V gives CDR1 MDHEN, CDR2 SYDVKM. V was pared by 6 bases and J by 0 bases, with 10 bases between. The CDR3 consists of 14 residues. CDR3 coding DNA: TGTGCCAGCAGCCTGGGGGGTAGCACAGATACGCAGTATTTT. Its translation: CASSLGGSTDTQYF.

This rearrangement joins TRBV6-6 to TRBJ2-7; D is undetermined. Per germline, CDR1 MNHNY and CDR2 SVGAGI (reference sequence). The CDR3 loop spans 12 amino acids. V shed 6 bases and J shed 3 bases, with 9 bases lying between them. DNA of the CDR3: TGTGCCAGCAGCCTAGACATCTACGAGCAGTACTTC. Residues: CASSLDIYEQYF.

The rearrangement uses TRBV30 and TRBJ2-1; D ambiguous. This CDR3 comprises 12 residues. With 5 bases removed from V and 12 bases from J, the gap between germline ends came to 17 bases. CDR1 is GTSNPN and CDR2 is SVGIG in the germline V gene (reference sequence). CDR3 nucleotide sequence: TGTGCCTGGGGTTGGGGTCCGTCGGGGCAGTTCTTC. Translated: CAWGWGPSGQFF.

This clone has just a few counts. The V gene is TRBV6-5, the J gene TRBJ2-1; perhaps TRBD2 as D (6 bases). The CDR3 is 15 amino acids. Trimming took 2 bases from V and 2 from J, leaving 10 bases between them. Per the germline V gene, CDR1 is MNHEY and CDR2 is SVGAGI. The DNA for the CDR3 is TGTGCCAGCAGTTACAGCGGGCTTACCTACAATGAGCAGTTCTTC. Translating it yields CASSYSGLTYNEQFF.

V is TRBV5-6 and J is TRBJ1-2; TRBD1 is a possible D gene (5 bases). This CDR3 is built from 13 residues. Germline CDR1 reads SGHDT; CDR2 reads YYEEEE. The ends were cut back, 4 bases at V and 4 bases at J, with 11 bases in the middle. The CDR3 reads CASSPWGGYGYTF. The CDR3 region has the DNA TGTGCCAGCAGCCCTTGGGGGGGCTATGGCTACACCTTC. Looking up the rest from reference TRBV5-6 and TRBJ1-2 gives the full variable domain: DAGVTQSPTHLIKTRGQQVTLRCSPKSGHDTVSWYQQALGQGPQFIFQYYEEEERQRGNFPDRFSGHQFPNYSSELNVNALLLGDSALYLCASSPWGGYGYTFGSGTRLTVV.

This clone showed up just a few times. V is TRBV10-3 and J is TRBJ2-2, with D uncertain. The germline V gene has CDR1 ENHRY and CDR2 SYGVKD. CDR3 length: 12 residues. V gave up 7 bases and J gave up 6 bases, with 9 bases separating them. This CDR3 is CAIITGSGELFF. CDR3 nucleotide sequence: TGTGCCATCATCACGGGTTCCGGGGAGCTGTTTTTT.

The V gene is TRBV5-1, the J gene TRBJ2-3; D call uncertain. The V gene lost 10 bases and the J gene lost 6 bases, with 6 bases spanning the gap. Germline lookup yields CDR1 SGHRS and CDR2 YFSETQ. The CDR3 length is 9 residues. The CDR3 DNA reads as TGCGCCCTGACGGATACGCAGTATTTT. It codes for CALTDTQYF.